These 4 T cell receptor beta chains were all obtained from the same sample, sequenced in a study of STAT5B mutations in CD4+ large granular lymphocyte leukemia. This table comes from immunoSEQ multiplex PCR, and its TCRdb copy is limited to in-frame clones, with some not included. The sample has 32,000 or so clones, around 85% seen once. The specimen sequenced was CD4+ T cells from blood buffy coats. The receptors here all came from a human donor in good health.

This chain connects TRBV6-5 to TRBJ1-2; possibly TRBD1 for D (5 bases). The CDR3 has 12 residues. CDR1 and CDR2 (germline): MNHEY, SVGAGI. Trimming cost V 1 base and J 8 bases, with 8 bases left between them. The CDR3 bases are TGTGCCAGCAGTTACTGGGGCCGCGGCTACACCTTC. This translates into CASSYWGRGYTF.

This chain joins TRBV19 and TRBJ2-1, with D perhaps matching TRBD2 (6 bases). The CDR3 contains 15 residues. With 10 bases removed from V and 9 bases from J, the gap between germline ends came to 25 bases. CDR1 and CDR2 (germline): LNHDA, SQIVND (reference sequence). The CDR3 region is CATYERRGGSGEQFF. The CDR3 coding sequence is TGTGCCACCTATGAGCGGCGGGGCGGGTCGGGTGAGCAGTTCTTC.

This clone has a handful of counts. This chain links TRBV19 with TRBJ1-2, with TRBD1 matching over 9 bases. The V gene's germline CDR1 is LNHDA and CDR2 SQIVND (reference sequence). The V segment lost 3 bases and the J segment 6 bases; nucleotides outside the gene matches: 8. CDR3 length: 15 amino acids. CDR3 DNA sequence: TGTGCCAGTAGTATTCTCCGGGACAGGGAAGATGGCTACACCTTC. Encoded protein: CASSILRDREDGYTF.

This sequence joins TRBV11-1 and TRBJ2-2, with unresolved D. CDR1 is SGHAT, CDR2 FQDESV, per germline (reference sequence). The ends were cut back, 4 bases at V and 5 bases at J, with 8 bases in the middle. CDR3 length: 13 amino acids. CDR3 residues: CASSSTITGELFF. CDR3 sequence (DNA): TGTGCCAGCAGCTCCACTATTACCGGGGAGCTGTTTTTT.